Reported below is one TCR beta chain. Its antigen remains unidentified. Using immunoSEQ multiplex PCR, the repertoire was profiled, and TCRdb retains in-frame clones only, with some absent. The profile covers roughly 1,100,000 clones, with about 76% appearing a single time and 1.4% to 1.5% taken by the ten largest. This sample is drawn from a study of shared clonotypes between healthy human individuals. General observations from the study: The diversity represented, both genetic and in exposure history, was limited by few donors.

V lost 5 bases to trimming and J lost 2 bases, with 13 bases between them. The CDR3 totals 15 residues. CDR1 and CDR2 from the germline V gene are MNHEY and SMNVEV (reference sequence). The source of this sequence is a man between 18 and 35 years old in good health. J is TRBJ2-1 and V is TRBV27; unclear D gene. Sequencing was carried out using memory CD4+ T cells sorted from blood. The sample's subset: CD45RA-negative fraction. The chain's CDR3 is CASSDDTRTYNEQFF. The DNA for the CDR3 is TGTGCCAGCAGTGATGACACCCGAACCTACAATGAGCAGTTCTTC.